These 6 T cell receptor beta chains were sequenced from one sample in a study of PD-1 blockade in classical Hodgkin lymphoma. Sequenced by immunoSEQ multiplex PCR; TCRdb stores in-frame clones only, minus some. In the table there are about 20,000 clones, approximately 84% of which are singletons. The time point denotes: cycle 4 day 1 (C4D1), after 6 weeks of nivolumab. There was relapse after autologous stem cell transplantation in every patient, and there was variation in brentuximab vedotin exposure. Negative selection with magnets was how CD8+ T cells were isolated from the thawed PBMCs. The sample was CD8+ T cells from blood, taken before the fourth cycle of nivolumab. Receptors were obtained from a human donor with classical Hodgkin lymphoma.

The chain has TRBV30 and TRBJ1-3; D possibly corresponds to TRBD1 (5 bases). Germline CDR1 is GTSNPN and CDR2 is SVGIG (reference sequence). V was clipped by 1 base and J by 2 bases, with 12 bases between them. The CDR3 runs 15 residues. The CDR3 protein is CAWSARTTAGNTIYF. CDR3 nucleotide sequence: TGTGCCTGGAGTGCCCGGACAACCGCTGGAAACACCATATATTTT.

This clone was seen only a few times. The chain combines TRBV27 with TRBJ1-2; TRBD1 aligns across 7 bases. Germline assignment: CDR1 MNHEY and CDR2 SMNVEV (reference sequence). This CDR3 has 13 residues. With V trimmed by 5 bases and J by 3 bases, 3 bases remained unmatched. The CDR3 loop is CASSDDRDYGYTF. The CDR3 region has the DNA TGTGCCAGCAGTGATGACAGGGACTATGGCTACACCTTC.

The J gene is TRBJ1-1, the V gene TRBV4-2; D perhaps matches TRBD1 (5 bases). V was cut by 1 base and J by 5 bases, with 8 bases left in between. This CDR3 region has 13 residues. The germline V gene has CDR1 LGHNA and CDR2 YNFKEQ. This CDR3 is CASSQAGPTEAFF. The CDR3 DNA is TGTGCCAGCAGCCAAGCAGGGCCAACTGAAGCTTTCTTT.

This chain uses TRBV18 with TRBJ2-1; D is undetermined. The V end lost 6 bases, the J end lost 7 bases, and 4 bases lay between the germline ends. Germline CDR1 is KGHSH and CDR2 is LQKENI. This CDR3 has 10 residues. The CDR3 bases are TGTGCCAGCTCTTTGAATGAGCAGTTCTTC. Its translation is CASSLNEQFF.

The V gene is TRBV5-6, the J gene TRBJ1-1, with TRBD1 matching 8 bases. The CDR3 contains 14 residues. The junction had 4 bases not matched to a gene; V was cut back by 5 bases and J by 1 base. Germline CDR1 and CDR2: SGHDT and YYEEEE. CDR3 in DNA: TGTGCCAGCAGTAGGGACAGGTGGAACACTGAAGCTTTCTTT. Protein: CASSRDRWNTEAFF.

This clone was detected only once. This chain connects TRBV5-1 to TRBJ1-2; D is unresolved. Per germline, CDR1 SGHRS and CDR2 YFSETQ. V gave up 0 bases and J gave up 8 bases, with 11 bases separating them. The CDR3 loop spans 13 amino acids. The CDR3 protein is CASSLVGVGGYTF. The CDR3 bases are TGCGCCAGCAGCTTGGTTGGGGTGGGAGGCTACACCTTC. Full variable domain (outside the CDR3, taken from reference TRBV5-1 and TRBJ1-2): KAGVTQTPRYLIKTRGQQVTLSCSPISGHRSVSWYQQTPGQGLQFLFEYFSETQRNKGNFPGRFSGRQFSNSRSEMNVSTLELGDSALYLCASSLVGVGGYTFGSGTRLTVV.